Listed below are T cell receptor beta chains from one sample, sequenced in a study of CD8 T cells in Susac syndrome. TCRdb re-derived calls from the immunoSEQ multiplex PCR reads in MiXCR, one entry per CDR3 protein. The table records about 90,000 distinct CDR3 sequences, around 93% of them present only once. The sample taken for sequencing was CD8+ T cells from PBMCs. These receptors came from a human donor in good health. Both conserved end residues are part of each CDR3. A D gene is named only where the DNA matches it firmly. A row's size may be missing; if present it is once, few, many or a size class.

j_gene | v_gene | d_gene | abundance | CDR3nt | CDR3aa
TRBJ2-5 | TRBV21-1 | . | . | TGTGCCAGCAGCAGCCCTACTCGACTAGCGGAGCCTCAAGAGACCCAGTACTTC | CASSSPTRLAEPQETQYF
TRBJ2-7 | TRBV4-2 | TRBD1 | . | TGTGCCAGCAGCCAAGATCAGGGGGATGACGAGCAGTACTTC | CASSQDQGDDEQYF
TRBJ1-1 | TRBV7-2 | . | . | TGTGCCAGCAGCTTAAATTCAGGGGTCGGTCGGGGAGCTTTCTTT | CASSLNSGVGRGAFF
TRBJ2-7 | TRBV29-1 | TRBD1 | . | TGCAGCGTTGACGGGGTACGGACAGGGGCCCCTTGGGAGCAGTACTTC | CSVDGVRTGAPWEQYF
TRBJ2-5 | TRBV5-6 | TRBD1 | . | TGTGCCAGCAGCTTGGTAGGGGACAGCGGTGAGACCCAGTACTTC | CASSLVGDSGETQYF
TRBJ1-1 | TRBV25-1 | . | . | TGTGCCAGCAGTTCCGTTGGGGTCACTGAAGCTTTCTTT | CASSSVGVTEAFF
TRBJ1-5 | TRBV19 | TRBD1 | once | TGTGCCAGTAGTATGGGACAGGGGTCAGCGAATCAGCCCCAGCATTTT | CASSMGQGSANQPQHF
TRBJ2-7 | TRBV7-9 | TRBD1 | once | TGTGCCAGCAGCTCCCGACAGGGGGCCCTTTACGAGCAGTACTTC | CASSSRQGALYEQYF
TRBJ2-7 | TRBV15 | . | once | TGTGCCACCAGCATAGAGACTACCTACGAGCAGTACTTC | CATSIETTYEQYF
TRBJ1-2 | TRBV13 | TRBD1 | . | TGTGCCAGCAGCTTCGACAGGGATGGCTACACCTTC | CASSFDRDGYTF
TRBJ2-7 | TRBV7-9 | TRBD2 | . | TGTGCCAGCAGCCCGGAAGGTAGCGGGGACCTACGCTACGAGCAGTACTTC | CASSPEGSGDLRYEQYF
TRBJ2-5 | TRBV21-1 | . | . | TGTGCCAGCAGCAAAAACCCAGCGGGGGGGCAAGAGACCCAGTACTTC | CASSKNPAGGQETQYF
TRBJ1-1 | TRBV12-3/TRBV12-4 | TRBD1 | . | TGTGCCAGCACCCCGACAGGGGTGGCTGAAGCTTTCTTT | CASTPTGVAEAFF
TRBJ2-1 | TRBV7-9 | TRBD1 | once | TGTGCCAGCAGCCAGGGACAGTACAATGAGCAGTTCTTC | CASSQGQYNEQFF
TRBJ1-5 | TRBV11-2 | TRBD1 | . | TGTGCCAGCAGCTTCGGACAGGGCCAGCCCCAGCATTTT | CASSFGQGQPQHF
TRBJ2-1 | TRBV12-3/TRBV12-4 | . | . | TGTGCCAGCAGTCGGGACGCTGAGCAGTTCTTC | CASSRDAEQFF
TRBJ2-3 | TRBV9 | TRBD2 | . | TGTGCCAGCAGCGTAGACAGCGGGGGGCTCGAAGATACGCAGTATTTT | CASSVDSGGLEDTQYF
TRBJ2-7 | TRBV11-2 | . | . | TGTGCCAGCAGCTCGGCCTTCGAGCAGTACTTC | CASSSAFEQYF
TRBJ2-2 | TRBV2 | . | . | TGTGCCAGCAGTCTCTCGGGCGACGGGGAGCTGTTTTTT | CASSLSGDGELFF
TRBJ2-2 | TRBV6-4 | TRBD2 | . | TGTGCCAGCAGTGACTCCGAGCGGGGGGGCCCCACCGGGGAGCTGTTTTTT | CASSDSERGGPTGELFF
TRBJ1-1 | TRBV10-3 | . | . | TGTGCCATCAGTGAAGGGATATCCACTGAAGCTTTCTTT | CAISEGISTEAFF
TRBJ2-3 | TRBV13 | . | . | TGTGCCAGCAGCGGGAGCCCTAGCACAGATACGCAGTATTTT | CASSGSPSTDTQYF
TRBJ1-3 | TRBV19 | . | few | TGTGCCAGTAGTGAGACCTACCATTCTGGAAACACCATATATTTT | CASSETYHSGNTIYF
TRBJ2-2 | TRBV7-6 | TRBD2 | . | TGTGCCAGCAGCTTATCTAGCGGGGGAACCGGGGAGCTGTTTTTT | CASSLSSGGTGELFF
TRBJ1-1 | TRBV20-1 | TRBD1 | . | TGCAGTGCTAGAGAAGGTCGGTGGGACAGGAATGACACTGAAGCTTTCTTT | CSAREGRWDRNDTEAFF
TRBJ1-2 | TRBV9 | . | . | TGTGCCAGCAGCGTAGGAGGGAACGGCTACACCTTC | CASSVGGNGYTF
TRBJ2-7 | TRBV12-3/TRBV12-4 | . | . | TGTGCCAGCAGTTGGGCCGGGGTGTTGGAAGAGCAGTACTTC | CASSWAGVLEEQYF
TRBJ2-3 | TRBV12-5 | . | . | TGTGCTAGTGGTTCAGATACGCAGTATTTT | CASGSDTQYF
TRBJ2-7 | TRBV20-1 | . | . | TGCAGTGCGGGGGGGCCTGCCTACGAGCAGTACTTC | CSAGGPAYEQYF
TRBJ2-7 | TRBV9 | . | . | TGTGCCAGCAGCGGCGGAGGGGGTATGGCTGCCGAGCAGTACTTC | CASSGGGGMAAEQYF
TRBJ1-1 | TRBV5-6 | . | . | TGTGCCAGCAGCTTGGAAGGGGCGCGGACTGAAGCTTTCTTT | CASSLEGARTEAFF
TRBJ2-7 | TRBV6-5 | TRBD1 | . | TGTGCCAGCAGTCCCGGGACAGGGAAGTACGAGCAGTACTTC | CASSPGTGKYEQYF
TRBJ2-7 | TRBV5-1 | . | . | TGCGCCAGCAGCCAACACCGCGGCAGGGTCTACGAGCAGTACTTC | CASSQHRGRVYEQYF
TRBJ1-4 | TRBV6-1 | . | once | TGTGCCAGCAGTGACCTGACCGACCAAGGGGAAAAACTGTTTTTT | CASSDLTDQGEKLFF
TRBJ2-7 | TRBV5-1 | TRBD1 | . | TGCGCCAGCAGCCTTACTGGGACAGGGGAAAACGAGCAGTACTTC | CASSLTGTGENEQYF
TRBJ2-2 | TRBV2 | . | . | TGTGCCAGCGAGGGAAGGGGGTTCGGGGAGCTGTTTTTT | CASEGRGFGELFF
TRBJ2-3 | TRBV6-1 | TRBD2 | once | TGTGCCAGCAGGGTCGTAGCGGGGGACCCCACAGATACGCAGTATTTT | CASRVVAGDPTDTQYF
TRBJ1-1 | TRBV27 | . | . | TGTGCCAGCAGTTTAGGACTAGTGAACACTGAAGCTTTCTTT | CASSLGLVNTEAFF
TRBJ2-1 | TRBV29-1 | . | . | TGCAGCGCCCCCGTCAGGGGAGGGTCCTACAATGAGCAGTTCTTC | CSAPVRGGSYNEQFF
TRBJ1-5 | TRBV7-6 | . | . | TGTGCCAGCAGCTTAGAGGAGGGAAGGGAGCCCCAGCATTTT | CASSLEEGREPQHF
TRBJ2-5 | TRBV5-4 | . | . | TGTGCCAGCAGCTTGGTGGGGGGCATCGACCAAGAGACCCAGTACTTC | CASSLVGGIDQETQYF
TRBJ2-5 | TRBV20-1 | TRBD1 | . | TGCAGTGCTTCGGCAGGGGGCGCGAAGACCCAGTACTTC | CSASAGGAKTQYF
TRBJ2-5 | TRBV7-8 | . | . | TGTGCCAGCAGCTTAGTTCCCACACCTACAGGACTCCACGGGGAAGAGACCCAGTACTTC | CASSLVPTPTGLHGEETQYF
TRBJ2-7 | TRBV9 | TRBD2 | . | TGTGCCAGCAGCCCAATAGCGGGGGGTTACGAGCAGTACTTC | CASSPIAGGYEQYF
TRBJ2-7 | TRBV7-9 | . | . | TGTGCCAGCAGCTTATCCAGGGGGGTTCGGTCCTACGAGCAGTACTTC | CASSLSRGVRSYEQYF